The clone carrying this T cell receptor (beta chain) was detected only a few times. What it binds is unknown. This record belongs to a study of cytomegalovirus exposure and HLA in healthy donors. Study details: A previous analysis identified around 120 million unique TCR beta sequences derived from some 170 million T cells. Study-level results: The listing of fewer than 200 TCR beta chains classed them as cytomegalovirus-associated.

The CDR3 length is 14 residues. V lost 6 bases and J 2 bases, leaving 13 bases between the germline ends. Per germline, CDR1 MNHNS and CDR2 SASEGT. The primer mix had 60 Vbeta and 13 Jbeta primers. Data came from immunoSEQ multiplex PCR; TCRdb stores just in-frame clones and leaves some out. The repertoire holds fewer than 200,000 clones, with 70% to 90% as singletons. Sequenced: PBMCs. This receptor was taken from a man aged 25 to 40 in good health and CMV-seropositive. The chain employs TRBV6-1 and TRBJ1-1; D not resolved. CDR3 region: CASRVDGKNTEAFF. The CDR3 DNA follows: TGTGCCAGCAGAGTAGACGGGAAAAACACTGAAGCTTTCTTT.